This paragraph covers one T cell receptor (beta chain) sequence. The source of the sample is a study of blood T cell repertoires in COVID-19. Researchers sorted participants into cohorts using their self-reported clinical history. V shed 0 bases and J shed 2 bases, with 12 bases lying between them. Germline V gene sequence: CDR1 SGHRS, CDR2 YFSETQ. The CDR3 runs 15 residues. Sequenced by immunoSEQ multiplex PCR; TCRdb stores in-frame clones only, minus some. The sample records approximately 150,000 clones, approximately 88% being singletons. The chain employs TRBV5-1 and TRBJ2-7; D might be TRBD2 (5 bases). Material: PBMCs or T cells enriched from blood (not recorded which). The TCR sequence derives from an older man who had been exposed to COVID-19. Here the CDR3 reads CASSLADGEPYEQYF. In nucleotides, the CDR3 is TGCGCCAGCAGCTTGGCCGACGGGGAACCCTACGAGCAGTACTTC.